These T cell receptor beta chains were read from a single sample in a study of T cell responses to AZD1222 COVID-19 vaccine. TCRdb's copy holds only in-frame clones and misses some; the assay was immunoSEQ multiplex PCR. The data hold some 140,000 clones, with about 90% observed a single time. This specimen was peripheral blood, taken on day 0 of AZD1222 vaccination. The receptors derive from an adult in good health. CDR3s include the opening cysteine and the closing phenylalanine or tryptophan. D genes are given only for firm matches. For some rows the clone size is stated as once, few or many, or as a class when expanded; others skip it.

V: TRBV30; D: TRBD2; size: few; J: TRBJ2-1; CDR3: CAWSSGEYNEQFF; DNA: TGTGCCTGGAGTAGCGGGGAGTACAATGAGCAGTTCTTC
V: TRBV13; D: NA; size: NA; J: TRBJ1-1; CDR3: CASSYSGTMNTEAFF; DNA: TGTGCCAGCAGCTACTCCGGGACAATGAACACTGAAGCTTTCTTT
V: TRBV9; D: TRBD2; size: NA; J: TRBJ2-1; CDR3: CASSVGLPSIPLFF; DNA: TGTGCCAGCAGCGTGGGACTACCCTCCATCCCTCTGTTCTTC
V: TRBV20-1; D: TRBD2; size: NA; J: TRBJ2-3; CDR3: CSASRLAGRSDTQYF; DNA: TGCAGTGCTAGTAGGCTAGCGGGAAGGTCAGATACGCAGTATTTT
V: TRBV7-9; D: TRBD1; size: NA; J: TRBJ2-7; CDR3: CASSLARTGHYEQYF; DNA: TGTGCCAGCAGCTTAGCCCGGACAGGGCACTACGAGCAGTACTTC
V: TRBV9; D: NA; size: NA; J: TRBJ2-3; CDR3: CASSVASLWADTQYF; DNA: TGTGCCAGCAGCGTAGCTAGCCTCTGGGCAGATACGCAGTATTTT
V: TRBV6-1; D: NA; size: few; J: TRBJ1-5; CDR3: CASSDGHSNQPQHF; DNA: TGTGCCAGCAGTGATGGACATAGCAATCAGCCCCAGCATTTT
V: TRBV7-2; D: NA; size: NA; J: TRBJ2-5; CDR3: CASSPFGIGPSVTQYF; DNA: TGTGCCAGCAGTCCGTTCGGGATTGGACCCTCAGTGACCCAGTACTTC
V: TRBV19; D: TRBD2; size: NA; J: TRBJ2-3; CDR3: CASSIAGGTTDTQYF; DNA: TGTGCCAGTAGTATTGCGGGAGGCACCACAGATACGCAGTATTTT
V: TRBV14; D: TRBD1; size: NA; J: TRBJ2-7; CDR3: CASSQGTGFFSEQYF; DNA: TGTGCCAGCAGCCAAGGGACAGGGTTCTTCTCCGAGCAGTACTTC
V: TRBV11-2; D: TRBD2; size: NA; J: TRBJ2-2; CDR3: CASSLGPRGGSSRELFF; DNA: TGTGCCAGCAGCTTAGGGCCCCGGGGCGGGAGTAGCAGGGAGCTGTTTTTT
V: TRBV30; D: NA; size: NA; J: TRBJ2-5; CDR3: CAFGAYSGSETQYF; DNA: TGTGCCTTCGGAGCATACTCGGGCTCCGAGACCCAGTACTTC
V: TRBV7-2; D: NA; size: NA; J: TRBJ1-4; CDR3: CASSLRRGEKLFF; DNA: TGTGCCAGCAGCTTACGCCGGGGGGAAAAACTGTTTTTT
V: TRBV9; D: NA; size: NA; J: TRBJ2-7; CDR3: CASSVEGSSYEQYF; DNA: TGTGCCAGCAGCGTAGAGGGCAGCTCCTACGAGCAGTACTTC
V: TRBV9; D: NA; size: NA; J: TRBJ2-2; CDR3: CASADLNTGELFF; DNA: TGTGCCAGCGCGGATTTGAACACCGGGGAGCTGTTTTTT
V: TRBV19; D: NA; size: NA; J: TRBJ2-5; CDR3: CASSKALLETQYF; DNA: TGTGCCAGTAGTAAGGCCCTACTGGAGACCCAGTACTTC
V: TRBV5-1; D: TRBD1; size: NA; J: TRBJ1-1; CDR3: CASSLRQGGFDTEAFF; DNA: TGCGCCAGCAGCTTGCGGCAGGGGGGGTTTGACACTGAAGCTTTCTTT
V: TRBV7-2; D: TRBD1; size: NA; J: TRBJ2-1; CDR3: CASSLVRQGARNEQFF; DNA: TGTGCCAGCAGCTTAGTACGCCAGGGGGCGCGCAATGAGCAGTTCTTC
V: TRBV6-2/TRBV6-3; D: TRBD1; size: NA; J: TRBJ1-1; CDR3: CASSWGQFNTEAFF; DNA: TGTGCCAGCAGTTGGGGACAGTTCAACACTGAAGCTTTCTTT